Following are 18 T cell receptor beta chains from one sample sequenced in a study of blood T cell repertoires in COVID-19. Data came from immunoSEQ multiplex PCR; TCRdb stores just in-frame clones and leaves some out. The sample has roughly 210,000 clones, more than 75% seen once; the top ten hold roughly 7.2%. The material sequenced was PBMCs or T cells enriched from blood (not recorded which). The receptors stem from a man aged 25 to 40 in a cohort exposed to, infected with or recovered from COVID-19 (not recorded which).

The chain combines TRBV5-5 with TRBJ2-3; 9 bases are a match to TRBD1. CDR1 is SGHKS, CDR2 YYEKEE, per germline (reference sequence). After removal of 8 bases from V and 4 bases from J, the junction contained 5 bases not matched to a gene. CDR3 length: 13 amino acids. The CDR3 is CASPGQGADTQYF. In nucleotides, the CDR3 is TGTGCCAGTCCGGGACAGGGTGCAGATACGCAGTATTTT.

V usage is TRBV2 and J usage is TRBJ2-7; 8 bases line up with TRBD1. Germline loops: CDR1 SNHLY, CDR2 FYNNEI. Germline trimming cut 2 bases from V and 1 base from J; bases unmatched to any gene: 7. This CDR3 spans 16 amino acids. For the CDR3, the DNA is TGTGCCAGCAGTGAAAGCCGGGACAGGCGGTCCTACGAGCAGTACTTC. Translating it yields CASSESRDRRSYEQYF.

The gene calls are TRBV13 and TRBJ2-7, with 10 nucleotides matching TRBD2. CDR1 and CDR2 from the germline V gene are PRHDT and FYEKMQ (reference sequence). Losses at the gene ends were 4 bases for V and 6 bases for J; bases not matched to a gene: 6. The CDR3 runs to 14 residues. The CDR3 region is CASSSSSGRSEQYF. The CDR3 DNA sequence: TGTGCCAGCAGCTCCTCTAGCGGGAGAAGCGAGCAGTACTTC.

The V and J genes are TRBV7-8 and TRBJ1-2; 9 bases fit TRBD1. The V gene's germline CDR1 is SGHVS and CDR2 FQNEAQ. This CDR3 contains 14 residues. J was trimmed by 3 bases and V by 5 bases; bases with no gene match: 4. The CDR3 DNA reads TGTGCCAGCAGCCCACGGACAGGGGACTATGGCTACACCTTC. Translation gives CASSPRTGDYGYTF. The variable domain in full, with the rest retrieved from reference TRBV7-8 and TRBJ1-2, is GAGVSQSPRYKVAKRGQDVALRCDPISGHVSLFWYQQALGQGPEFLTYFQNEAQLDKSGLPSDRFFAERPEGSVSTLKIQRTQQEDSAVYLCASSPRTGDYGYTFGSGTRLTVV.

The rearrangement links TRBV6-2 or TRBV6-3 to TRBJ2-1, with D uncertain. CDR1 MNHEY and CDR2 SVGEGT come from the germline V gene. This CDR3 contains 15 residues. Trimming left V 2 bases short and J 7 bases short, with 15 bases between. The CDR3 region is CASSYPSPAANEQFF. The DNA for the CDR3 is TGTGCCAGCAGTTACCCTTCCCCGGCGGCTAATGAGCAGTTCTTC.

The chain uses TRBV11-2 and TRBJ1-5; D not resolved. V shed 1 base and J shed 6 bases, with 7 bases lying between them. The CDR3 is made up of 13 amino acids. The germline V gene has CDR1 SGHAT and CDR2 FQNNGV. The chain's CDR3 is CASSLGFGQPQHF. CDR3 sequence (DNA): TGTGCCAGCAGCTTAGGTTTCGGTCAGCCCCAGCATTTT.

The CDR3 DNA is TGTGCCAGCAGCCCGGACAGAACCTACGAGCAGTACTTC. It translates to CASSPDRTYEQYF. The rearrangement joins TRBV28 to TRBJ2-7; D may be TRBD1 (6 bases). CDR1 and CDR2 (germline): MDHEN, SYDVKM. Trimming took 6 bases from V and 2 from J, leaving 11 bases between them. The CDR3 runs to 13 residues.

The rearrangement joins TRBV6-5 to TRBJ1-6; no firm D call. V lost 2 bases and J 8 bases, leaving 16 bases between the germline ends. Germline CDR1 is MNHEY and CDR2 is SVGAGI. The CDR3 has 16 amino acids. DNA of the CDR3: TGTGCCAGCAGTTACCCCCGCGGGAGGGCCTATTCACCCCTCCACTTT. Translating gives CASSYPRGRAYSPLHF.

The chain joins TRBV18 to TRBJ2-1, with TRBD2 identical over 7 bases. With 3 bases clipped from V and 6 bases from J, the junction kept 11 bases outside the gene matches. The CDR3 has 16 amino acids. Germline CDR1 KGHSH, CDR2 LQKENI. The CDR3 sequence: CASSPKPGLSVNEQFF. In DNA, the CDR3 is TGTGCCAGCTCACCGAAACCGGGACTAAGTGTCAATGAGCAGTTCTTC.

The chain recombines TRBV5-8 with TRBJ1-5; no reliable D call. The CDR3 has 15 residues. Trimming took off 2 bases at V and 0 bases at J, with 9 bases between the two ends. CDR1 SGHTS and CDR2 YDEGEE come from the germline V gene. The chain's CDR3 is CASSFTEYSNQPQHF. The CDR3 DNA sequence: TGTGCCAGCAGCTTCACCGAGTATAGCAATCAGCCCCAGCATTTT.

The chain has TRBV5-1 and TRBJ2-2, with TRBD1 matching 7 bases. V lost 8 bases, J lost 6 bases, and 7 bases stayed unmatched. Germline V lookup: CDR1 SGHRS, CDR2 YFSETQ. The length of the CDR3 is 13 residues. In nucleotides, the CDR3 is TGCGCCAGTGGACAGGTCGCGGCCGGGGAGCTGTTTTTT. It encodes CASGQVAAGELFF.

The rearrangement uses TRBV7-9 and TRBJ1-2; TRBD1 agrees at 7 bases. This CDR3 has 15 amino acids. Germline assignment: CDR1 SEHNR and CDR2 FQNEAQ (reference sequence). J gave up 7 bases and V 5 bases, and 13 bases lay outside the gene matches. The CDR3 spells CASSHTDRAMFGYTF. The DNA for the CDR3 is TGTGCCAGCAGCCACACCGACAGGGCCATGTTTGGCTACACCTTC.

This clone came up once. The same CDR3 can be traced to other DNA sequences in this sample. The V and J genes are TRBV7-6 and TRBJ2-5; 7 nucleotides match TRBD1. The germline gives CDR1 SGHVS, CDR2 FNYEAQ. The trim removed 1 base at V and 2 bases at J, leaving 1 base unmatched. The CDR3 covers 14 residues. CDR3 sequence: CASSLGTGQETQYF. The CDR3 DNA sequence: TGTGCCAGCAGCTTAGGGACAGGTCAAGAGACCCAGTACTTC.

The V and J genes are TRBV5-4 and TRBJ1-5; D uncertain. CDR1 and CDR2 from the germline V gene are SGHNT and YYREEE (reference sequence). CDR3 length equals 15 residues. Trimming left V 0 bases short and J 5 bases short, with 12 bases between. CDR3 residues: CASSLASAEDQPQHF. The CDR3 DNA reads TGTGCCAGCAGCTTGGCCTCGGCGGAGGATCAGCCCCAGCATTTT.

The CDR3 protein is CASSLLDYEQYF. CDR3 nucleotide sequence: TGTGCCAGCAGCCTACTCGACTACGAGCAGTACTTC. The V call is TRBV3-1 (or the pseudogene TRBV3-2), the J call TRBJ2-7; D is unresolved. The germline V gene encodes CDR1 LGHDT and CDR2 YNNKEL (reference sequence). The CDR3 spans 12 residues. The V end lost 4 bases, the J end lost 3 bases, and 7 bases lay between the germline ends.

The chain employs TRBV2 and TRBJ2-7, with 10 bases aligning to TRBD2. V lost 6 bases, J lost 2 bases, and 7 bases stayed unmatched. Germline CDR1 is SNHLY and CDR2 is FYNNEI. This CDR3 is 15 amino acids long. The CDR3: CASRAGTSATYEQYF. The CDR3 DNA reads TGTGCCAGCAGAGCCGGGACTAGCGCTACCTACGAGCAGTACTTC.

This chain's CDR3 is CASSFLGVGGLAGEGVYEQYF. DNA of the CDR3: TGCGCCAGCAGCTTTCTAGGGGTTGGGGGACTAGCGGGAGAAGGCGTCTACGAGCAGTACTTC. V and J are TRBV5-1 and TRBJ2-7; 14 bases fit TRBD2. Per the germline V gene, CDR1 is SGHRS and CDR2 is YFSETQ. Losses at the gene ends were 2 bases for V and 3 bases for J; bases not matched to a gene: 19. This CDR3 spans 21 amino acids.

The V call is TRBV28, the J call TRBJ2-1, with TRBD2 as a possible D gene (6 bases). CDR1 and CDR2 from the germline V gene are MDHEN and SYDVKM. V gave up 2 bases and J gave up 1 base, with 6 bases separating them. The CDR3 spans 14 residues. As DNA, the CDR3 is TGTGCCAGCAGTTTAGGGGGGTCCTACAATGAGCAGTTCTTC. Translated, it gives CASSLGGSYNEQFF.